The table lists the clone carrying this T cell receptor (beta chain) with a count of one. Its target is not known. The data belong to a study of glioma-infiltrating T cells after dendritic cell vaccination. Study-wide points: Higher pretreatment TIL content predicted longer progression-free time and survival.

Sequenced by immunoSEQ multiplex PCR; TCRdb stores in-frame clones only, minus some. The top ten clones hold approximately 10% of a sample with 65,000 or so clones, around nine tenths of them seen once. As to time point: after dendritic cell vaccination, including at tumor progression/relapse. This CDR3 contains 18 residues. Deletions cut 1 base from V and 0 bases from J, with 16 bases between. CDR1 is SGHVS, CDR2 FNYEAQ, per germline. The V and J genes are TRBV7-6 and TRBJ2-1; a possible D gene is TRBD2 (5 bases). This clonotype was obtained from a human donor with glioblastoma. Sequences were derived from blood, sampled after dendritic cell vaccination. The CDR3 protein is CASSLVTLQRLSYNEQFF. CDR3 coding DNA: TGTGCCAGCAGCTTAGTCACCCTACAGCGGCTCTCCTACAATGAGCAGTTCTTC. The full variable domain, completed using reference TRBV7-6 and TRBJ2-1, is GAGVSQSPRYKVTKRGQDVALRCDPISGHVSLYWYRQALGQGPEFLTYFNYEAQQDKSGLPNDRFSAERPEGSISTLTIQRTEQRDSAMYRCASSLVTLQRLSYNEQFFGPGTRLTVL.